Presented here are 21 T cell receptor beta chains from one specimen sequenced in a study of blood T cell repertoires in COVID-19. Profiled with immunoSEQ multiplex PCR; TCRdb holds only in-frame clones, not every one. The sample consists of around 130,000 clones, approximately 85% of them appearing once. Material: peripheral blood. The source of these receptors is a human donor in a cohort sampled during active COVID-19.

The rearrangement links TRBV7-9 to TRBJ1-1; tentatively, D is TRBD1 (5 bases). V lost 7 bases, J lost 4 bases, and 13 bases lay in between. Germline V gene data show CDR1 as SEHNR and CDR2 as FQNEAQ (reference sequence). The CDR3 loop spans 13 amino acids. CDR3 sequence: CASTLNGGTEAFF. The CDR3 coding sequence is TGTGCCAGCACCCTCAACGGGGGCACTGAAGCTTTCTTT. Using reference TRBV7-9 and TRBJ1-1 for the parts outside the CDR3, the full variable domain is DTGVSQNPRHKITKRGQNVTFRCDPISEHNRLYWYRQTLGQGPEFLTYFQNEAQLEKSRLLSDRFSAERPKGSFSTLEIQRTEQGDSAMYLCASTLNGGTEAFFGQGTRLTVV.

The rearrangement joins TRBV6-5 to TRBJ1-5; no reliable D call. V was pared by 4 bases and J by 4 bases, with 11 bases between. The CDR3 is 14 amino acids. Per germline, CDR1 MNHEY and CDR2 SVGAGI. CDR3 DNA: TGTGCCAGCAGTTTCGGACTTCAGAATCAGCCCCAGCATTTT. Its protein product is CASSFGLQNQPQHF.

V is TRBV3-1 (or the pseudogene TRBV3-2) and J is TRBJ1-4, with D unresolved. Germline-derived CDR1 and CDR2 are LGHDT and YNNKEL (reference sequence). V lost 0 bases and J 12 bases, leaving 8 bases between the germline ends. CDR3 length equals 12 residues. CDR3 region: CASSQDRTELFF. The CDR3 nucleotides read TGTGCCAGCAGCCAAGATCGTACGGAACTGTTTTTT.

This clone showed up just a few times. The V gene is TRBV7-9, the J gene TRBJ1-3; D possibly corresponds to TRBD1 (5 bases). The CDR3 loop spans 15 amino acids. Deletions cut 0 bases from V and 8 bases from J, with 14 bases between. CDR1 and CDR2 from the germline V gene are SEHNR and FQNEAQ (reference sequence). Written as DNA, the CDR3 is TGTGCCAGCAGCTTAGCTTGGGGCCCCAGCCACACCATATATTTT. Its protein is CASSLAWGPSHTIYF.

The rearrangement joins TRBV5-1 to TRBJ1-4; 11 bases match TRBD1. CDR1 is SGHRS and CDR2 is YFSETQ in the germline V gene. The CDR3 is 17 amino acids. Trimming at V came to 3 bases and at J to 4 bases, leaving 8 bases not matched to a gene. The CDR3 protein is CASSSGQGAHVNEKLFF. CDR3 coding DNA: TGCGCCAGCAGCTCCGGACAGGGGGCGCATGTTAATGAAAAACTGTTTTTT.

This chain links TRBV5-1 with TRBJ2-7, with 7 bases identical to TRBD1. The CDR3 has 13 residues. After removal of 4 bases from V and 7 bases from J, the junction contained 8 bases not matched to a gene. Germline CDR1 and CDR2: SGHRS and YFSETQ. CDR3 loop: CASSRDSQGEQYF. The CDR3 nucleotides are TGCGCCAGCAGCCGGGACAGTCAAGGAGAGCAGTACTTC.

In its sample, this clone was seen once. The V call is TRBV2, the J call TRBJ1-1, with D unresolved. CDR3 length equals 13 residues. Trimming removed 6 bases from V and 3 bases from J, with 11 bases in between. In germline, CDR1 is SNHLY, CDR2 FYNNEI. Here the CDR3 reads CASSFRRDTEAFF. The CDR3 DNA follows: TGTGCCAGCAGCTTTCGACGGGACACTGAAGCTTTCTTT.

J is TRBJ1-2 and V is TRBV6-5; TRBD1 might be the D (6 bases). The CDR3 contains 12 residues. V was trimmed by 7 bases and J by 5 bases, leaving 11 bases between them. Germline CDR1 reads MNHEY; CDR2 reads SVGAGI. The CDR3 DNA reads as TGTGCCAGCAAAGACAGGCTATATGGCTACACCTTC. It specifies CASKDRLYGYTF.

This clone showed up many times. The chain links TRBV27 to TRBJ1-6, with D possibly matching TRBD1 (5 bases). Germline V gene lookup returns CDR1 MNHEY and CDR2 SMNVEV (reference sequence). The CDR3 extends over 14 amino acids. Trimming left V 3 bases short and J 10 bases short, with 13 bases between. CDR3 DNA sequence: TGTGCCAGCAGTTTTGGCGTGGGGGGGTCACCCCTCCACTTT. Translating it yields CASSFGVGGSPLHF.

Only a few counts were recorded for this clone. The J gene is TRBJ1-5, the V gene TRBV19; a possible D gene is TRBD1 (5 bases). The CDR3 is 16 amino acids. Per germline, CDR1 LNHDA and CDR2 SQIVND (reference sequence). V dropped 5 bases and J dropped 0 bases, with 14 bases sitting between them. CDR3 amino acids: CASSLRQGNSNQPQHF. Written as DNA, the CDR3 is TGTGCCAGTAGTCTCAGGCAGGGCAATAGCAATCAGCCCCAGCATTTT.

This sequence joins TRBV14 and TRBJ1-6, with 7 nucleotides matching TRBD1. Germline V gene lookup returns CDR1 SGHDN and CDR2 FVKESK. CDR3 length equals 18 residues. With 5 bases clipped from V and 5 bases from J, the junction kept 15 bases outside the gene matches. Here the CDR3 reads CASSSYGGRGLHNSPLHF. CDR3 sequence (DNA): TGTGCCAGCAGCTCCTACGGCGGCAGGGGGTTGCATAATTCACCCCTCCACTTT.

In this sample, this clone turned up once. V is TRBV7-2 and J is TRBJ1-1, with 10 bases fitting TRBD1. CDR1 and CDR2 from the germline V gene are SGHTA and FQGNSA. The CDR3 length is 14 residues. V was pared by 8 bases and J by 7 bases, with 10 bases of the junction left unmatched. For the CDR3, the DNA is TGTGCCAGCTCGAGGACAGGGGGGATGGTTGAAGCTTTCTTT. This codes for CASSRTGGMVEAFF.

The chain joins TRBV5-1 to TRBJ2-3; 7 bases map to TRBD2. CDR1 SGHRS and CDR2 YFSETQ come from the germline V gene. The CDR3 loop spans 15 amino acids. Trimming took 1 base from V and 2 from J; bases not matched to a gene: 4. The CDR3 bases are TGCGCCAGCAGCTTGTCAAGCGGGGACACAGATACGCAGTATTTT. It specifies CASSLSSGDTDTQYF.

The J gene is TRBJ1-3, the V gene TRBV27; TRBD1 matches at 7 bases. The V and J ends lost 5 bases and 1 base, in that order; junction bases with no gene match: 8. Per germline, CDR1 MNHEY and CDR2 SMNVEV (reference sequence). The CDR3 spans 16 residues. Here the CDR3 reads CASSRGGRGSGNTIYF. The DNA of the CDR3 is TGTGCCAGCAGTCGAGGGGGCAGGGGGTCTGGAAACACCATATATTTT.

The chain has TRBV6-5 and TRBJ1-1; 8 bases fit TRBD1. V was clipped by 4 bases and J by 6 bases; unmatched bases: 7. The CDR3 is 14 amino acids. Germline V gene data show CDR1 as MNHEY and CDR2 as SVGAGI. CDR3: CASSLTGDKSEAFF. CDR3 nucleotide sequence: TGTGCCAGCAGTTTGACAGGGGATAAGTCTGAAGCTTTCTTT.

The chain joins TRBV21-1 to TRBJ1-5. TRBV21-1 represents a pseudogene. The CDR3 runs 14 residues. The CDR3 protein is CASSKRGCGQPQHF. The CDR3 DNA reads TGTGCCAGCAGCAAGCGGGGGTGCGGTCAGCCCCAGCATTTT.

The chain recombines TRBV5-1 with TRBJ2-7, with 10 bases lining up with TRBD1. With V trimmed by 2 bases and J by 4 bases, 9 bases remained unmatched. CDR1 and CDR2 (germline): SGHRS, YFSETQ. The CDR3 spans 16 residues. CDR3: CASSFSGQGEGYEQYF. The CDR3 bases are TGCGCCAGCAGCTTCAGCGGACAGGGGGAAGGGTACGAGCAGTACTTC.

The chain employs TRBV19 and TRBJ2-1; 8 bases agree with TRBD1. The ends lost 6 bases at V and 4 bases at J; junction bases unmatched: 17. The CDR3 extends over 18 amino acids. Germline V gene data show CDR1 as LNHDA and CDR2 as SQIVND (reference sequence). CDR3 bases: TGTGCCAGTAGGGGGGGACAGGAACCTTCTAGGGGATACAATGAGCAGTTCTTC. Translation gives CASRGGQEPSRGYNEQFF.

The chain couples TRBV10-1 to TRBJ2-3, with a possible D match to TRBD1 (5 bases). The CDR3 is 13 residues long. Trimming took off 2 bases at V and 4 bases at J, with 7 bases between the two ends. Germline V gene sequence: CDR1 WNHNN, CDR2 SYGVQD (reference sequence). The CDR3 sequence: CASSEQGSDTQYF. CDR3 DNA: TGCGCCAGCAGTGAGCAGGGTTCAGATACGCAGTATTTT.

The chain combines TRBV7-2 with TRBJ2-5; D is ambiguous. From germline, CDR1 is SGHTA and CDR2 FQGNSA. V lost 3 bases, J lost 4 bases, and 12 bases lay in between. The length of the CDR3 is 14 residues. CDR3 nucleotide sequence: TGTGCCAGCAGCTTGAGTCCAGCGCTAGAGACCCAGTACTTC. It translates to CASSLSPALETQYF.

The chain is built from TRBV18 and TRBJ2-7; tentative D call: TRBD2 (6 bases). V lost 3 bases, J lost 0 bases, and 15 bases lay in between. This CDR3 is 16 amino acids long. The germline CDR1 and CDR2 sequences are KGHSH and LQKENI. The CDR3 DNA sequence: TGTGCCAGCTCACCCGGGGGTAGTGCGGGCTCCTACGAGCAGTACTTC. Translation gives CASSPGGSAGSYEQYF.